These 7 T cell receptor beta chains were all obtained from the same sample, sequenced in a study of blood T cell repertoires in COVID-19. This table comes from immunoSEQ multiplex PCR, and its TCRdb copy is limited to in-frame clones, with some not included. The table records hundreds of thousands of clones, 85% to 90% of them present only once. The sequenced sample was PBMCs or T cells enriched from blood (not recorded which). These receptors originate from a man aged 30 to 45 who had recovered from COVID-19.

The CDR3 DNA reads as TGTGCCAGCAGCGTAGCTGCGGGACCGTTCACAGATACGCAGTATTTT. It specifies CASSVAAGPFTDTQYF. The J gene is TRBJ2-3, the V gene TRBV9, with D perhaps TRBD2 (6 bases). The V gene lost 0 bases and the J gene lost 2 bases, with 13 bases spanning the gap. This CDR3 is 16 amino acids long. CDR1 is SGDLS and CDR2 is YYNGEE in the germline V gene.

The chain carries TRBV7-8 and TRBJ2-3; the match to TRBD2 covers 8 bases. The CDR3 length is 14 residues. Germline CDR1 reads SGHVS; CDR2 reads FQNEAQ. V was clipped by 4 bases and J by 5 bases; unmatched bases: 5. CDR3 loop: CASSSGTRGDTQYF. CDR3 nucleotides: TGTGCCAGCAGCTCCGGGACTAGGGGAGATACGCAGTATTTT.

The genes are TRBV6-5 and TRBJ1-1, with 8 bases identical to TRBD1. V lost 4 bases and J lost 4; bases outside the gene matches: 2. The CDR3 loop spans 13 amino acids. CDR1 and CDR2 (germline): MNHEY, SVGAGI. This chain's CDR3 is CASSSGTGTEAFF. CDR3 in DNA: TGTGCCAGCAGTTCCGGGACAGGCACTGAAGCTTTCTTT.

The J gene is TRBJ1-4, the V gene TRBV11-2; 9 bases align to TRBD1. This CDR3 has 16 residues. With V trimmed by 6 bases and J by 4 bases, 9 bases remained unmatched. Germline CDR1 is SGHAT and CDR2 is FQNNGV. DNA of the CDR3: TGTGCCAGCAGATTCGGACAGGGGAAGATTAATGAAAAACTGTTTTTT. Translation gives CASRFGQGKINEKLFF. The entire variable domain, with the rest obtained from reference TRBV11-2 and TRBJ1-4, is as follows: EAGVAQSPRYKIIEKRQSVAFWCNPISGHATLYWYQQILGQGPKLLIQFQNNGVVDDSQLPKDRFSAERLKGVDSTLKIQPAKLEDSAVYLCASRFGQGKINEKLFFGSGTQLSVL.

Comments on this clone: A junction end diverges from the germline sequence, so it may reflect a read error. The chain links TRBV7-7 to TRBJ2-2, with 9 bases identical to TRBD1. Looked up from germline, CDR1 is SSHAT and CDR2 is FNYEAQ (reference sequence). The CDR3 has 15 amino acids. The CDR3 DNA sequence: TGTGCTAGCAGCTTGGCCCGGGACAGGGACGGGGAGCTGTTTTTT. Residues: CASSLARDRDGELFF.

This chain connects TRBV6-4 to TRBJ1-2, with D unclear. V dropped 1 base and J dropped 5 bases, with 14 bases sitting between them. Germline CDR1 and CDR2: MRHNA and SNTAGT. This CDR3 is built from 15 residues. The CDR3 nucleotides read TGTGCCAGCAGTGACTTCCTTGGATCGGGGTATGGCTACACCTTC. This encodes CASSDFLGSGYGYTF.

The V call is TRBV5-1, the J call TRBJ2-7; D might be TRBD1 (6 bases). Germline lookup yields CDR1 SGHRS and CDR2 YFSETQ. The CDR3 spans 14 residues. The V end lost 4 bases, the J end lost 3 bases, and 14 bases lay between the germline ends. The CDR3 here is CASSPSPGVYEQYF. For the CDR3, the DNA is TGCGCCAGCAGCCCCTCCCCAGGGGTCTACGAGCAGTACTTC.